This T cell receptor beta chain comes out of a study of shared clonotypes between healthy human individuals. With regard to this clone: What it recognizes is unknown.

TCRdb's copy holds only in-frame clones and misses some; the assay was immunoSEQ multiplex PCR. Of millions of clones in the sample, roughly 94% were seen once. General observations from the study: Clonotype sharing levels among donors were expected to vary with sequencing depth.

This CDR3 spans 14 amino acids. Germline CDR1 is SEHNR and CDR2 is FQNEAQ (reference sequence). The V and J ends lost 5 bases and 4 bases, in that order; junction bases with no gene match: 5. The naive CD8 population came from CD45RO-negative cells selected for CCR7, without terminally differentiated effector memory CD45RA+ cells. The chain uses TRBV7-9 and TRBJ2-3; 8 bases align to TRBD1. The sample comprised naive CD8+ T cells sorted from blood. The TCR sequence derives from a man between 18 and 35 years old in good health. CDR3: CASSTRTGPDTQYF. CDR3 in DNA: TGTGCCAGCAGCACACGGACAGGGCCAGATACGCAGTATTTT.